This T cell receptor (beta chain) was profiled in a study of graft-versus-host responses after intestinal transplantation. Study at large: Anti-thymocyte globulin was used for induction in all recipients, who then took tacrolimus and steroids for two to four years.

The CDR3 sequence is 12 residues long. Trimming took 5 bases from V and 3 from J, leaving 8 bases between them. Germline CDR1 is SEHNR and CDR2 is FQNEAQ (reference sequence). TCRdb keeps only in-frame clones here, not all; method: immunoSEQ multiplex PCR. The repertoire holds roughly 69,000 clones, with roughly 90% as singletons. As concerns this clone: No antigen is known for it.

Study findings and constraints: Those patients showing graft-donor T cell macrochimerism displayed high graft-versus-host to host-versus-graft clonal ratios in allografts. The recipient marrow held GvH clones, and some of them showed up first in ileum or blood.

Specimen: bone marrow, collected roughly 780 days after intestinal transplantation. The chain is built from TRBV7-9 and TRBJ2-7; perhaps TRBD2 as D (5 bases). The sequence was obtained from a human patient who received an intestinal transplant, so some T cells may come from the graft donor. In DNA, the CDR3 is TGTGCCAGCAGCCCAACTAGCTACGAGCAGTACTTC. This translates into CASSPTSYEQYF.